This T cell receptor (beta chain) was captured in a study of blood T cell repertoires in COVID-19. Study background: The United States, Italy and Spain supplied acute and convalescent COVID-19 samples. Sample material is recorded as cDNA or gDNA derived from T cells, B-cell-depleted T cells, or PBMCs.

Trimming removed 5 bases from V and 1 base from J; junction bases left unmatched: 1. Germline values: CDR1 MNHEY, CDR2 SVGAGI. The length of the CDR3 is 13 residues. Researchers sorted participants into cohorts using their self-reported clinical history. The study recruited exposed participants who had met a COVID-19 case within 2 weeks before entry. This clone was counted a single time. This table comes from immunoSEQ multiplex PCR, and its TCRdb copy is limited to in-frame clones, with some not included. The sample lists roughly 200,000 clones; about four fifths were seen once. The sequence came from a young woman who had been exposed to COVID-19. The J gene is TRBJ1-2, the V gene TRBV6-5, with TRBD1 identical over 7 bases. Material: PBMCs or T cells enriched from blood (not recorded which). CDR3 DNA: TGTGCCAGCAGTAACAGGGGTAACTATGGCTACACCTTC. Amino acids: CASSNRGNYGYTF.